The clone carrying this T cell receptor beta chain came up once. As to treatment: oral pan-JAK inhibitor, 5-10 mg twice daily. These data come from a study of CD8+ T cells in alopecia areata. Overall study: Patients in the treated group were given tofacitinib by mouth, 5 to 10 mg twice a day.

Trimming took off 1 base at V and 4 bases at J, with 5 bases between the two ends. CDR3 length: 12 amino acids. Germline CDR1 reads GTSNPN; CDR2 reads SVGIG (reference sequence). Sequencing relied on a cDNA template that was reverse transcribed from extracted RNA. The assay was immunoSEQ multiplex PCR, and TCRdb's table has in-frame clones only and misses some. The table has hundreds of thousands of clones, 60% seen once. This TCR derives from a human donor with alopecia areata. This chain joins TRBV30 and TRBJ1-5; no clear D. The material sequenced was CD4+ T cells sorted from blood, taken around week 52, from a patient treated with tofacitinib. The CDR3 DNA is TGTGCCTGGAGTGACCCGAATCAGCCCCAGCATTTT. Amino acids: CAWSDPNQPQHF.